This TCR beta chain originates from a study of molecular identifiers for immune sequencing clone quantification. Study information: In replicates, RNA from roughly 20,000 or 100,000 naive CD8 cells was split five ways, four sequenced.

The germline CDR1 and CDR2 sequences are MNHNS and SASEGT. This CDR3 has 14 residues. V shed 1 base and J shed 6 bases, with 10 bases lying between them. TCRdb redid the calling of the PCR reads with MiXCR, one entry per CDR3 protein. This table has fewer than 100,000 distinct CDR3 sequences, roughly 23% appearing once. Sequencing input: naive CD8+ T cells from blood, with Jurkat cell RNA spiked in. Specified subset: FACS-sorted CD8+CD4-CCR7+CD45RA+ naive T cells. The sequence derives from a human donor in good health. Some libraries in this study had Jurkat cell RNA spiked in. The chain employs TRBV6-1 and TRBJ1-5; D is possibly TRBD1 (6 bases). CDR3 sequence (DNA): TGTGCCAGCAGTGAAGGGGGGGCTTCTCAGCCCCAGCATTTT. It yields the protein CASSEGGASQPQHF.